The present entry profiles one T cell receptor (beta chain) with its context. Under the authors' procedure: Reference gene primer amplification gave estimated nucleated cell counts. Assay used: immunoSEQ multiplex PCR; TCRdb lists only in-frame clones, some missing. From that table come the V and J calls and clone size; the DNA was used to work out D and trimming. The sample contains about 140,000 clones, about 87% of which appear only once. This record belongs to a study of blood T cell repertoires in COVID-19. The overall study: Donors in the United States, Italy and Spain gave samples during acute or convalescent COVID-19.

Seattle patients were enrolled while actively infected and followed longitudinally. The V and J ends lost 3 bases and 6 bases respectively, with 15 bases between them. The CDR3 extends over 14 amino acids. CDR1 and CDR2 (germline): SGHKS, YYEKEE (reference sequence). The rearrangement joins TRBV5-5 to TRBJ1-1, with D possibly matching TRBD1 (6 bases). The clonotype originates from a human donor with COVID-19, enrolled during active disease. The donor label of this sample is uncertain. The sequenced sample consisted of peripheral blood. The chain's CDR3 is CASSWVRGRAEAFF. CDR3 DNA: TGTGCCAGCAGCTGGGTTAGGGGGAGGGCTGAAGCTTTCTTT.